The entry that follows covers one T cell receptor beta chain sequence. The data originate from a study of blood T cell repertoires in COVID-19. Germline V gives CDR1 SGDLS, CDR2 YYNGEE. V was pared by 4 bases and J by 5 bases, with 4 bases of the junction left unmatched. This CDR3 has 13 amino acids. Original methodology: How many nucleated cells were present was estimated from reference gene primer amplification. Here immunoSEQ multiplex PCR was the method, and the copy in TCRdb shows in-frame clones only, minus some. The D gene and trimming were derived from the DNA, and the V and J assignments and clone size from that table. The table has 150,000 to 200,000 clones, roughly nine tenths seen once; the top ten hold under 2%.

The sample comprised peripheral blood. This sequence joins TRBV9 and TRBJ1-1, with 8 bases fitting TRBD1. The TCR was taken from a man aged 18 to 29 who had recovered from COVID-19. The DNA for the CDR3 is TGTGCCAGCAGCACCCGACAGGGGACTGAAGCTTTCTTT. Its protein is CASSTRQGTEAFF.